Listed here is a single TCR beta chain. Its antigen is still unknown. The data originate from a study of cytomegalovirus exposure and HLA in healthy donors. Study conclusions and caveats: A classifier reportedly called cytomegalovirus status with high sensitivity and specificity.

The PCR made use of 60 Vbeta and 13 Jbeta primers. Sequenced by immunoSEQ multiplex PCR; TCRdb stores in-frame clones only, minus some. With 100,000 to 150,000 clones in the sample, the ten largest clones hold roughly 1%. Germline loops: CDR1 SGHNT, CDR2 YYREEE (reference sequence). This CDR3 spans 12 amino acids. Trimming removed 4 bases at V and 6 bases at J, with 10 bases between. The gene calls are TRBV5-4 and TRBJ1-1; unclear D gene. The sequence came from a man in his late teens or twenties in good health and CMV-seronegative. Sequencing was carried out using PBMCs. CDR3 residues: CASSLQRAEAFF. The CDR3 nucleotides read TGTGCCAGCAGCCTGCAACGAGCTGAAGCTTTCTTT.